The rows below give T cell receptor beta chains drawn from one sample of a study of response to subunit inactivated influenza vaccine. TCRdb itself ran the RT-PCR reads through MiXCR, one entry per CDR3 protein. The repertoire consists of hundreds of thousands of distinct CDR3 sequences, with about 18% occurring once and the leading ten covering roughly a tenth. The sample in question was PBMCs from blood, obtained 5 to 6 days after vaccination. The receptors stem from a man aged 50-59 years who received an inactivated influenza vaccine. CDR3s include the opening cysteine and the closing phenylalanine or tryptophan. D genes are given only for firm matches. Clone size is given for some rows only: seen once, a few or many times, or a class if the clone is expanded.

DNA,CDR3,length,J,V,D,size
TGCAGTGCTAGAGACGGGACTAGCCCCAATGAGCAGTTCTTC,CSARDGTSPNEQFF,14,TRBJ2-1,TRBV20-1,TRBD2,NA
TGCAGTGCCAGCGGTCTAAATATTGCCTACAATGAGCAGTTCTTC,CSASGLNIAYNEQFF,15,TRBJ2-1,TRBV20-1,NA,few
TGTGCCAGCAGCTCCCCGATCACCGGGGAGCTGTTTTTT,CASSSPITGELFF,13,TRBJ2-2,TRBV12-3/TRBV12-4,NA,few
TGTGCCACGGGGCTAGCGGGCCACTCGGGGGACCAGTACTTC,CATGLAGHSGDQYF,14,TRBJ2-5,TRBV11-2,TRBD2,NA
TGTGCCAGCAGCCCCAACCCTAGGGCGGGAGGGCCGCGGAATGAGCAGTTCTTC,CASSPNPRAGGPRNEQFF,18,TRBJ2-1,TRBV11-1,TRBD2,many
TGTGCCAGCAGTGGACTAGCGGGGGTTCACGAGCAGTACTTC,CASSGLAGVHEQYF,14,TRBJ2-7,TRBV28,TRBD2,few
TGTGCTAGTGGTCTGGGGGGTCGTGGCACAGATACGCAGTATTTT,CASGLGGRGTDTQYF,15,TRBJ2-3,TRBV12-5,NA,few
TGTGCCAGCTCTCCTGTCGGGGACAGGGCCTACGAGCAGTACTTC,CASSPVGDRAYEQYF,15,TRBJ2-7,TRBV18,TRBD1,NA
TGCAGCGTTGGAGGGCCTCGAGAAGGCACTGAAGCTTTCTTT,CSVGGPREGTEAFF,14,TRBJ1-1,TRBV29-1,NA,NA
TGTGCCAGCAGCCAAGCCCCTATGACTACCGGGGAGCTGTTTTTT,CASSQAPMTTGELFF,15,TRBJ2-2,TRBV4-2,NA,NA
TGCGCCAGCAGCTCTACAGGGTCACGGGGGACTGAAGCTTTCTTT,CASSSTGSRGTEAFF,15,TRBJ1-1,TRBV5-1,NA,many
TGCAGTGCTAGGGGTTCCAGGGCGCGGGTTAACTATGGCTACACCTTC,CSARGSRARVNYGYTF,16,TRBJ1-2,TRBV20-1,NA,NA
TGTGCCAGTGGAGGAGGAGCTAGCAGGGATGGCGCCGGGGAGCTGTTTTTT,CASGGGASRDGAGELFF,17,TRBJ2-2,TRBV24-1,NA,once
TGTGCCAGCAGCCGACGGACTAGCGGGAGCACCGGGGAGCTGTTTTTT,CASSRRTSGSTGELFF,16,TRBJ2-2,TRBV7-6,TRBD2,few
TGCGCCAGCAGCATACAGGGGACTAGTGGCTACGAGCAGTACTTC,CASSIQGTSGYEQYF,15,TRBJ2-7,TRBV5-1,NA,few
TGTGCCACCAGTACCCCTAGCGGACGATCCTACAATGAGCAGTTCTTC,CATSTPSGRSYNEQFF,16,TRBJ2-1,TRBV24-1,TRBD2,many
TGTGCCAGCAGCCAAACAGGGATTTCACCCCTCCACTTT,CASSQTGISPLHF,13,TRBJ1-6,TRBV3-1,NA,NA
TGTGCCAGCAAGGACTGGGGTGAGGATGGCTACACCTTC,CASKDWGEDGYTF,13,TRBJ1-2,TRBV6-1,NA,NA
TGCAGTGCTAGTCCGGATTATAGCAATCAGCCCCAGCATTTT,CSASPDYSNQPQHF,14,TRBJ1-5,TRBV20-1,NA,few
TGTGCCAGCAGCACAAGCAGGGGGGCGAACACTGAAGCTTTCTTT,CASSTSRGANTEAFF,15,TRBJ1-1,TRBV9,TRBD1,NA
TGTGCCAGCAGTTATAAGACCCGTGAAGAATGGCAGTACTTC,CASSYKTREEWQYF,14,TRBJ2-7,TRBV6-5,NA,NA
TGTGCCAGCAGGAGACTAGCGGGAGGATACAATGAGCAGTTCTTC,CASRRLAGGYNEQFF,15,TRBJ2-1,TRBV11-2,TRBD2,few
TGTGCCAGCAGCCCCCAAGTTAGATCTGGGGCCAACGTCCTGACTTTC,CASSPQVRSGANVLTF,16,TRBJ2-6,TRBV7-2,NA,NA
TGCAGTGCTAGAGAGTGGGACTCTCCCTCCTACGAGCAGTACTTC,CSAREWDSPSYEQYF,15,TRBJ2-7,TRBV20-1,NA,NA
TGCGCCAGCAGCGCCCTCGGCGGTACCTACGAGCAGTACTTC,CASSALGGTYEQYF,14,TRBJ2-7,TRBV5-1,NA,few
TGTGCCAGCAGTGGCAGCCTCAATCAGCCCCAGCATTTT,CASSGSLNQPQHF,13,TRBJ1-5,TRBV12-3/TRBV12-4,NA,NA
TGCAGTGCCAAGGGACTAGCGACAGATACGCAGTATTTT,CSAKGLATDTQYF,13,TRBJ2-3,TRBV20-1,TRBD2,NA
TGTGCCAGCAGCTTAGGGATGGACAGGGCCAATGAGCAGTTCTTC,CASSLGMDRANEQFF,15,TRBJ2-1,TRBV5-6,TRBD1,few
TGTGCCATCAGTGAGTCACTAGCGGGAGGAAGTGAGCAGTTCTTC,CAISESLAGGSEQFF,15,TRBJ2-1,TRBV10-3,TRBD2,few
TGTGCCAGCAGTTCCAATCCTAACTATGGCTACACCTTC,CASSSNPNYGYTF,13,TRBJ1-2,TRBV12-3/TRBV12-4,NA,many
TGTGCCATCAGCAGAGGGGCAGGGCATGAGCAGTTCTTC,CAISRGAGHEQFF,13,TRBJ2-1,TRBV10-3,NA,NA
TGCGCCAGCAGCCAAGATTTTGGAGGGACCTACGAGCAGTACTTC,CASSQDFGGTYEQYF,15,TRBJ2-7,TRBV4-3,NA,NA
TGCAGTGCTGGACAGGGGGCCAGAACCTACGAGCAGTACTTC,CSAGQGARTYEQYF,14,TRBJ2-7,TRBV20-1,TRBD1,NA
TGTGCCAGCAGCCGACGGGACAGACTATACAATGAGCAGTTCTTC,CASSRRDRLYNEQFF,15,TRBJ2-1,TRBV3-1,TRBD1,few
TGTGCCATCAGCGGGACAGGGTTTGAGACCCAGTACTTC,CAISGTGFETQYF,13,TRBJ2-5,TRBV10-3,TRBD1,few
TGTGCCAGCAGCTTAGGGACCAGGCGGGAGCAGTTCTTC,CASSLGTRREQFF,13,TRBJ2-1,TRBV7-2,NA,few
TGCAGTGCTAGAGAGGGTTTTAGAGAGGAAAAACTGTTTTTT,CSAREGFREEKLFF,14,TRBJ1-4,TRBV20-1,NA,NA
TGTGCCACCAGCGGGGGACTAGCGGCAAGCACAGATACGCAGTATTTT,CATSGGLAASTDTQYF,16,TRBJ2-3,TRBV15,TRBD2,NA
TGCGCCAGCAGCCTAGGAGGAGCGGGAAGTTCCTACAATGAGCAGTTCTTC,CASSLGGAGSSYNEQFF,17,TRBJ2-1,TRBV5-1,TRBD2,NA
TGTGCCAGCCTTATGACGGGAAGAGAGACCCAGTACTTC,CASLMTGRETQYF,13,TRBJ2-5,TRBV18,NA,once
TGTGCCAGCAGCCAGACCTGGGCAGATACGCAGTATTTT,CASSQTWADTQYF,13,TRBJ2-3,TRBV4-2,NA,NA
TGTGCCAGCAGTTTATCCCCTAACTACGAGCAGTACTTC,CASSLSPNYEQYF,13,TRBJ2-7,TRBV12-3/TRBV12-4,NA,many
TGCAGTGCTAGATTGGGGACAGTGACTAATCAGCCCCAGCATTTT,CSARLGTVTNQPQHF,15,TRBJ1-5,TRBV20-1,TRBD1,few
TGTGCCAGCAGCTTAGTTACTAACTATGGCTACACCTTC,CASSLVTNYGYTF,13,TRBJ1-2,TRBV5-1,NA,many
TGTGCCAGCAGTTACCTCGACAGGGAAGAGACCCAGTACTTC,CASSYLDREETQYF,14,TRBJ2-5,TRBV6-2/TRBV6-3,TRBD1,NA
TGTGCCAGCAGCTTCACAGTTCCTGGCGAGCAGTACTTC,CASSFTVPGEQYF,13,TRBJ2-7,TRBV5-5,NA,few
TGTGCCAGCAGATCAGGGGGCTCGGCTAATGAAAAACTGTTTTTT,CASRSGGSANEKLFF,15,TRBJ1-4,TRBV12-3/TRBV12-4,TRBD1,NA
TGCAGCGTGTCGGACAGGGGTAGTGAGACCCAGTACTTC,CSVSDRGSETQYF,13,TRBJ2-5,TRBV29-1,TRBD1,many
TGTGCCAGCAGCCAAGTACGGGGGGCGAGCATGTTAACGGATGGCTACACCTTC,CASSQVRGASMLTDGYTF,18,TRBJ1-2,TRBV4-2,NA,few
TGTGCCAGCAGTACGGGACAGAATTCACCCCCCCACTTT,CASSTGQNSPPHF,13,TRBJ1-6,TRBV12-3/TRBV12-4,TRBD1,NA
TGTGCCATCAGTGGCAGTCCCGACACAGATACGCAGTATTTT,CAISGSPDTDTQYF,14,TRBJ2-3,TRBV10-3,NA,NA
TGCGCCAGCAGCGAGAAACTAGCTTCCGGGGAGCTGTTTTTT,CASSEKLASGELFF,14,TRBJ2-2,TRBV5-1,NA,few
TGTGCCAGCAGTCCGGGCACAGGGGTTGATACGCAGTATTTT,CASSPGTGVDTQYF,14,TRBJ2-3,TRBV7-2,TRBD1,NA
TGCAGTGCCCGAAAGCGGGGGGGAGGGACAGATACGCAGTATTTT,CSARKRGGGTDTQYF,15,TRBJ2-3,TRBV20-1,TRBD2,few
TGCGCCAGCAGCCAGGGAACAGGTTTAGAGGCTGGGGCCAACGTCCTGACTTTC,CASSQGTGLEAGANVLTF,18,TRBJ2-6,TRBV4-1,NA,NA
TGTGCCAGCAGCCAAGATCCCCTAGCGGGGGGCAATGAGCAGTTCTTC,CASSQDPLAGGNEQFF,16,TRBJ2-1,TRBV4-2,TRBD2,few
TGTGCCAGCAGCCGGGCCTCGGTGACAGAAAATGAAAAACTGTTTTTT,CASSRASVTENEKLFF,16,TRBJ1-4,TRBV9,NA,NA